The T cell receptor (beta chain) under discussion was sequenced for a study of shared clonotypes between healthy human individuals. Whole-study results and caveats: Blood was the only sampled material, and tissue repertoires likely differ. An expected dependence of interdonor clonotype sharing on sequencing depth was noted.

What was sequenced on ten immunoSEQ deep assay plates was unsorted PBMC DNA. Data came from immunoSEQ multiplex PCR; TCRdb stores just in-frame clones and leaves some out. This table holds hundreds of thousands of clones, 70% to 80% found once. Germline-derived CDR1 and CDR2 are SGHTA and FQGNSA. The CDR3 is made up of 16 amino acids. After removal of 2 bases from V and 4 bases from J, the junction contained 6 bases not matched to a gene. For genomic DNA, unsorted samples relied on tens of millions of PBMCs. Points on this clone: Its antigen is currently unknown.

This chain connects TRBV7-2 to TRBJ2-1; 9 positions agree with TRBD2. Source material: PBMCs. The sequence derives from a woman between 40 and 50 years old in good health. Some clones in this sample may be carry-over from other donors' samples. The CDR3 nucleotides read TGTGCCAGCAGCTTACTCTTAGCGGGAGCTTACAATGAGCAGTTCTTC. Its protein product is CASSLLLAGAYNEQFF.